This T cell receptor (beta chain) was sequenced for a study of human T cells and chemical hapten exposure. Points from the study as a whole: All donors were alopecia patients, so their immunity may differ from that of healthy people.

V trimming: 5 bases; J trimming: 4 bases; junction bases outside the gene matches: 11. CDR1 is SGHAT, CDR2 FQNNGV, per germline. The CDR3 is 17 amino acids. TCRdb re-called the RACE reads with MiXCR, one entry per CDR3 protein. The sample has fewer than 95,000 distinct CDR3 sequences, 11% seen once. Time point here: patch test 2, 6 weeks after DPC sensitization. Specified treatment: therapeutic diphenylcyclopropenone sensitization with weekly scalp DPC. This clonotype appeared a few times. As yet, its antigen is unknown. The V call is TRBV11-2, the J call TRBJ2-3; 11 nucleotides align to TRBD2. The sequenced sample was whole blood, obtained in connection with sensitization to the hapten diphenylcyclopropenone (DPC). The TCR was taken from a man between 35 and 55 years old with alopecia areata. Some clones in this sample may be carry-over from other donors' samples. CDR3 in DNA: TGTGCCAGCAGCATCGCTAGCGGGAGGTTCCCCCCAGATACGCAGTATTTT. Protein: CASSIASGRFPPDTQYF.